This TCR beta chain stems from a study of T cells after yellow fever vaccination (dated by TCRdb to between 2018 and 2021). For context, the study as a whole: The SMART-Seq v4 Ultra Low Input RNA kit was used to prepare libraries from fractions with low cell numbers. To track T-cell clones before and after primary and booster YFV17D yellow fever vaccination, bulk TCR alpha and beta repertoires were sequenced longitudinally. The cohort comprised two healthy male donors, one aged 18 to 30 and one aged 30 to 40 years. Bulk PBMC replicates and cell subsets were isolated from blood drawn at multiple timepoints before and after both primary and secondary immunization.

What the authors observed across the whole study: The study included only a couple of donors, which limits how far the findings can be generalized. After the booster, most of the clones that had expanded following primary vaccination were detected again (almost 98% of CD4 and roughly nine tenths of CD8), which suggests that memory was broadly maintained. Computational filtering was needed because FACS-sorted repertoires could contain abundant contaminating clonotypes from the bulk population. The secondary T-cell response was weaker than the primary response but faster, peaking on day 5 instead of day 15. A small fraction of clonotypes appeared in both the CD4 and CD8 compartments, likely as a result of convergent recombination.

This sample's treatment or condition label indicates: live attenuated yellow fever vaccine strain. At every blood-draw timepoint, two biological replicates of bulk PBMCs were collected. A standard Ficoll-Paque protocol was used to isolate PBMCs from peripheral blood. TriZol was used to extract RNA from bulk PBMCs, from CD4 and CD8 fractions, and from dextramer-positive and dextramer-negative fractions. There are a few counts of this clonotype. The antigen this receptor binds is unknown. Nothing much larger sits one base from this clone, and base qualities are not available. Instrument on record: Illumina NovaSeq 6000. TCR cDNA was synthesized by 5'RACE template switching, which introduced a universal primer site and unique molecular identifiers. cDNA synthesis was primed from both the TCR alpha and TCR beta constant segments. Library amplification involved two PCR steps, and the second step added sample barcodes and sequencing adapters. Libraries were sequenced on Illumina HiSeq 2500 (2x100 bp) or NovaSeq (2x150 bp). The original pipeline was this. Demultiplexing of reads and collapsing into UMI consensus sequences were performed with MIGEC, and V(D)J alignment was carried out with MiXCR. Using edgeR on replicate PBMC samples, clonotypes were called vaccine-responding if FDR was below 0.01 and the log2 fold change was above 5 up to day 15. Each bulk clonotype was labeled CD4 or CD8 based on which sequenced repertoire, CD4 or CD8, contained the clonotype at higher abundance. The public reads were run again by TCRdb, first through fastp at Q25 and then through MiXCR, and only productive beta chains were kept. Each entry is one CDR3 protein sequence, shown with its most common DNA and genes. TCRdb assigned the V and J calls; the authors' analysis was not used. The sample contains a few hundred thousand distinct CDR3 sequences, about 4% of them found a single time. The ten largest clones represent more than 20% of the sample.

Trimmed from V: 0 bases; trimmed from J: 3 bases; junction bases lacking a gene match: 10. From a lookup of the germline V gene, CDR1 and CDR2 are SGHRS and YFSETQ. The CDR3 has 18 amino acids, counting the end cysteine and phenylalanine. The only DNA kept is the CDR3, 54 bases in frame from the first base. The source was PBMCs, collected 5 days after the yellow fever booster vaccination. The chain couples TRBV5-1 to TRBJ2-2, with TRBD1 identical over 8 junction bases. This receptor was taken from a man aged 18 to 30 who received the YFV17D yellow fever vaccine. The CDR3 protein is CASSLVMSGGTDTGELFF. In nucleotides, the sequence is TGCGCCAGCAGCTTGGTTATGTCAGGGGGCACGGACACCGGGGAGCTGTTTTTT.